This T cell receptor (beta chain) appears in the sequencing data of a study of blood T cell repertoires in COVID-19. Produced via immunoSEQ multiplex PCR; TCRdb's table is partial and in-frame only. Seen here are approximately 200,000 clones, 86% observed once, and the top ten hold about 4.7%. The CDR3 covers 11 residues. The V gene lost 8 bases and the J gene lost 5 bases, with 10 bases spanning the gap. Per germline, CDR1 GTSNPN and CDR2 SVGIG (reference sequence). This clone was recorded only once. Participant ages covered about 18 to 89 years across 24 US areas. Exposed volunteers were people who met a COVID-19 case within 2 weeks before study entry.

Sequences were obtained from PBMCs or T cells enriched from blood (not recorded which). The chain recombines TRBV30 with TRBJ2-1; perhaps TRBD2 as D (5 bases). The origin of this receptor is a woman aged 30 to 39 who had been exposed to COVID-19. The CDR3 nucleotides are TGTGCCGGAGGCGTTGACAATGAGCAGTTCTTC. As protein: CAGGVDNEQFF. The full variable domain, in which reference TRBV30 and TRBJ2-1 provide the parts outside the CDR3, is SQTIHQWPATLVQPVGSPLSLECTVEGTSNPNLYWYRQAAGRGLQLLFYSVGIGQISSEVPQNLSASRPQDRQFILSSKKLLLSDSGFYLCAGGVDNEQFFGPGTRLTVL.